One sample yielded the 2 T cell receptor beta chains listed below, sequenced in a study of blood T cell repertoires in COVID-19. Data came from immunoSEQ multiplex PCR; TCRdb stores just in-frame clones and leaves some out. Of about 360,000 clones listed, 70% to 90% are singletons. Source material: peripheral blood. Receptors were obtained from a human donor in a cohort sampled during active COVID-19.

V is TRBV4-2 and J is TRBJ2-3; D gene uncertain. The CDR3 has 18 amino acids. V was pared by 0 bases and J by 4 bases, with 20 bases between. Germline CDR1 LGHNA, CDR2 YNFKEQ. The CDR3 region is CASSQDLTNPPRADTQYF. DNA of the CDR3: TGTGCCAGCAGCCAAGACCTCACTAACCCCCCCAGAGCAGATACGCAGTATTTT.

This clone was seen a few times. CDR3 sequence reads: CASSRVPGQGLNQPQHF. The CDR3 DNA reads TGTGCCAGTAGTCGCGTCCCGGGACAGGGCCTTAATCAGCCCCAGCATTTT. The V call is TRBV19, the J call TRBJ1-5; 9 bases agree with TRBD1. CDR3 size: 17 residues. The germline V gene encodes CDR1 LNHDA and CDR2 SQIVND (reference sequence). V shed 5 bases and J 4 bases; nucleotides not matched to a gene: 12.